The next 8 T cell receptor beta chains were all read from a single sample in a study of T cells expressing NK-cell markers. Reprocessing the 5' RACE reads, TCRdb reports a single entry for every CDR3 protein and omits DNA. The sample shows about 550,000 distinct CDR3 sequences, and roughly 3.4% sits with its ten largest clones. Sequencing input: blood T cells: a sorted CD56 or NKG2C T cell subset, CD4+ or CD8+ T cells, or bulk PBMC T cells (not recorded which). The origin of the receptors is a man between 18 and 35 years old in good health.

The gene calls are TRBV5-1 and TRBJ1-2; TCRdb's D call of TRBD1 is untestable without DNA. This CDR3 region has 15 residues. Per germline, CDR1 SGHRS and CDR2 YFSETQ. The CDR3 reads CASSLGDSQKRGYTF.

The chain couples TRBV20-1 to TRBJ2-3; the D call from TCRdb, TRBD2, cannot be confirmed without DNA. The CDR3 has 19 residues. The germline gives CDR1 DFQATT, CDR2 SNEGSKA (reference sequence). CDR3 in amino acids: CSARDLLGEAGGPTDTQYF.

CDR3 loop: CASSVALGTGFGYTF. The chain recombines TRBV9 with TRBJ1-2; TCRdb's D call of TRBD1 is untestable without DNA. This CDR3 is 15 amino acids long. Germline lookup yields CDR1 SGDLS and CDR2 YYNGEE.

The chain combines TRBV3-1 with TRBJ2-1; TCRdb's D call, TRBD2, is unchecked because there is no DNA. This CDR3 is 13 amino acids long. Germline V gene data show CDR1 as LGHDT and CDR2 as YNNKEL (reference sequence). This chain's CDR3 is CASNHREGNEQFF.

The J gene is TRBJ2-7, the V gene TRBV20-1; TCRdb picks TRBD2, but there is no DNA to check that call. The CDR3 spans 14 residues. Per germline, CDR1 DFQATT and CDR2 SNEGSKA (reference sequence). CDR3 region: CSASRAVEGREQYF.

V and J are TRBV2 and TRBJ1-5. This CDR3 region has 13 residues. Germline CDR1 and CDR2: SNHLY and FYNNEI. The CDR3 reads CASRAGANQPQHF.

The chain has TRBV12-3 or TRBV12-4 and TRBJ1-2. This CDR3 region has 14 residues. The CDR3 reads CASSLGGARYGYTF.

This chain connects TRBV6-5 to TRBJ1-2; TCRdb outputs TRBD1, but without DNA this stays unchecked. The CDR3 contains 17 residues. Looked up from germline, CDR1 is MNHEY and CDR2 is SVGAGI. The CDR3 here is CASIPTAGTPANYGYTF.